Listed below are T cell receptor beta chains from one sample, sequenced in a study of cytomegalovirus exposure and HLA in healthy donors. Assay: immunoSEQ multiplex PCR; the TCRdb copy retains only in-frame clones and omits some. The top ten hold 0.95% to 1.5% of the sample, which has around 190,000 clones, about 81% seen once. Specimen: PBMCs. The source is a woman aged 25 to 39 in good health and CMV-seronegative. Both conserved end residues are part of each CDR3. A D gene is named only where the DNA matches it firmly.

V gene	D gene	J gene	CDR3 protein
TRBV27	NA	TRBJ2-7	CASSFPGAEQYF
TRBV9	TRBD1	TRBJ1-1	CASSVARTGGTEAFF
TRBV5-1	TRBD1	TRBJ2-7	CASSSQGSYEQYF
TRBV19	NA	TRBJ1-2	CASTTLGGARAGYTF
TRBV6-1	TRBD2	TRBJ2-1	CASSRSGTSYNEQFF
TRBV2	TRBD1	TRBJ2-1	CASSAGTGYNEQFF
TRBV5-8	TRBD1	TRBJ2-7	CASSLDLGQGTYEQYF
TRBV29-1	NA	TRBJ1-4	CSVRQLGEKLFF
TRBV30	NA	TRBJ2-6	CAWSGTGSGANVLTF
TRBV5-1	NA	TRBJ2-7	CASSLGTASAYEQYF
TRBV27	NA	TRBJ1-1	CASSSDSRGRDTEAFF
TRBV9	TRBD2	TRBJ2-7	CASSRRSGGYEQYF
TRBV5-6	TRBD1	TRBJ1-5	CASSSTGLGSNQPQHF
TRBV6-1	NA	TRBJ2-2	CASSEYETGELFF
TRBV9	TRBD1	TRBJ1-3	CASSVGDSGNTIYF
TRBV4-1	NA	TRBJ2-7	CASSQGDTYPEQYF
TRBV5-6	TRBD1	TRBJ1-5	CASSPGQRGSPQHF
TRBV10-2	NA	TRBJ2-3	CASSQSGLGTDTQYF
TRBV6-6	TRBD2	TRBJ2-1	CASSYSAGGHNEQFF
TRBV4-1	NA	TRBJ2-1	CASSPRGDRSSYNEQFF
TRBV30	TRBD2	TRBJ2-3	CAWGLAGNTQYF
TRBV5-1	TRBD2	TRBJ2-2	CASSLVPGGGTGELFF
TRBV28	TRBD1	TRBJ1-2	CASSFVRGQGIGYTF
TRBV7-6	NA	TRBJ1-5	CASSRERALGPQHF
TRBV11-2	NA	TRBJ1-2	CASSLSGTRGGYGYTF
TRBV4-2	NA	TRBJ1-2	CASSQDRRTAKSYGYTF
TRBV10-2	NA	TRBJ2-3	CASSAGVSRTDTQYF
TRBV6-5	TRBD1	TRBJ1-5	CASSETGGGQPQHF
TRBV2	TRBD1	TRBJ1-6	CASRAGTGIYSPLHF
TRBV5-1	TRBD1	TRBJ2-3	CASSPQTGLSTDTQYF
TRBV11-3	NA	TRBJ2-7	CASSYDSTYEQYF
TRBV6-5	TRBD1	TRBJ2-7	CASSLGQGGAEQYF
TRBV4-1	NA	TRBJ1-4	CASSPPGDEKLFF
TRBV28	TRBD1	TRBJ1-5	CASRAGQGSNQPQHF
TRBV25-1	NA	TRBJ2-7	CASGYRDAYEQYF
TRBV30	TRBD2	TRBJ2-1	CAWARGLSGGSEQFF
TRBV18	NA	TRBJ2-3	CASCHSTHMEQYF
TRBV27	NA	TRBJ2-1	CASAGFTYNEQFF
TRBV19	NA	TRBJ2-3	CASSKSRDTQYF
TRBV7-8	NA	TRBJ1-5	CASSLAGLVQGYNQPQHF
TRBV5-6	TRBD1	TRBJ2-7	CASSPDRVSYEQYF
TRBV30	NA	TRBJ2-7	CAWSLTGYEQYF